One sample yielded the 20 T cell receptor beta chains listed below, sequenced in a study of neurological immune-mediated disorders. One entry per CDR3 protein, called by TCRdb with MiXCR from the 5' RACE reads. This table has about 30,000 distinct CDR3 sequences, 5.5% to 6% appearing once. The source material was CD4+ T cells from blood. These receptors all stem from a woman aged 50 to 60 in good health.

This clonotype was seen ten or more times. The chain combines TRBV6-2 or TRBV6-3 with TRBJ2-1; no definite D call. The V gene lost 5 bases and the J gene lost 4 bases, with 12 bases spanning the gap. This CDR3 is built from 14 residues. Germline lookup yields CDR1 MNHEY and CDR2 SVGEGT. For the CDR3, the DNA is TGTGCCAGCAGTAAACGCCGTGTATACAATGAGCAGTTCTTC. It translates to CASSKRRVYNEQFF.

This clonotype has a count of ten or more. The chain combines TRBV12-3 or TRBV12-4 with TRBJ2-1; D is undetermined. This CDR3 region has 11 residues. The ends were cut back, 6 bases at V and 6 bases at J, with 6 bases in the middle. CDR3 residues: CASSRINEQFF. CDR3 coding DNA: TGTGCCAGCAGCCGCATCAATGAGCAGTTCTTC.

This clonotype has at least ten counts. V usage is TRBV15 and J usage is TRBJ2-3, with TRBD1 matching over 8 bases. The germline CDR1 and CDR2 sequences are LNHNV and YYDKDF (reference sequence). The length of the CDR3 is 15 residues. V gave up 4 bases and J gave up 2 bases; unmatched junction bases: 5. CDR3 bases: TGTGCCACCAGCACCCGGACAGGGCCCACAGATACGCAGTATTTT. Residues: CATSTRTGPTDTQYF.

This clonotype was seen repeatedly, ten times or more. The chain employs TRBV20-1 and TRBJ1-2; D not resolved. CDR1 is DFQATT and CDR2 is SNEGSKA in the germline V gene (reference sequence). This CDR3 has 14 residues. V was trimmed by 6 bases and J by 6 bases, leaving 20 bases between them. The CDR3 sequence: CSATRLANYDGYTF. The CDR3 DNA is TGCAGTGCGACTCGCCTCGCGAACTACGATGGCTACACCTTC.

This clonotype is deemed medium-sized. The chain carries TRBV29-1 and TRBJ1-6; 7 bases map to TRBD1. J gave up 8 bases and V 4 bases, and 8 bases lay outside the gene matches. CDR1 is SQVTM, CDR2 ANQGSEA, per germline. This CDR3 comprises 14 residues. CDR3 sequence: CSVATGLGHSPLHF. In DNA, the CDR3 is TGCAGCGTTGCGACAGGGCTCGGCCATTCACCCCTCCACTTT.

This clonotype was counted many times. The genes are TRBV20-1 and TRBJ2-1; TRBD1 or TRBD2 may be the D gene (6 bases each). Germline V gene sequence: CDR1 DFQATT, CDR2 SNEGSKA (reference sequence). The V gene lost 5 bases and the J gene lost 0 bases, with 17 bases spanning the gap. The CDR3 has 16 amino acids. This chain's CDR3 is CSARGLQGNSYNEQFF. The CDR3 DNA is TGCAGTGCTCGGGGGCTTCAGGGCAACTCCTACAATGAGCAGTTCTTC.

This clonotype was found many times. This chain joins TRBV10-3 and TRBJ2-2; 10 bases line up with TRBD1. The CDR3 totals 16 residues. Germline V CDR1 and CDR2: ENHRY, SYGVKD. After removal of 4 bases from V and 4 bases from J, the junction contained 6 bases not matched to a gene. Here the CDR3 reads CAISGGQGSITGELFF. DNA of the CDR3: TGTGCCATCAGTGGGGGACAGGGGTCGATCACCGGGGAGCTGTTTTTT.

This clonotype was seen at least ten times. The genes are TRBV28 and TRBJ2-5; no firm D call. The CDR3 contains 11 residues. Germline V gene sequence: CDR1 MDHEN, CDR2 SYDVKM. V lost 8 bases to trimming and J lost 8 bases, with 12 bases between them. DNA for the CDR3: TGTGCCAGCGGAGAAACGAGAACCCAGTACTTC. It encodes CASGETRTQYF.

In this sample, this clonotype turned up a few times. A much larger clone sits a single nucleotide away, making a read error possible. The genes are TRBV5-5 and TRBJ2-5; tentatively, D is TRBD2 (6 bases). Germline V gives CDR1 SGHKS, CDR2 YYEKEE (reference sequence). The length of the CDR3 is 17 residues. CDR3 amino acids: CVSSWGAAGWGAETQYF. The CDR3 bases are TGTGTCAGCAGCTGGGGCGCGGCGGGATGGGGTGCAGAGACCCAGTACTTC.

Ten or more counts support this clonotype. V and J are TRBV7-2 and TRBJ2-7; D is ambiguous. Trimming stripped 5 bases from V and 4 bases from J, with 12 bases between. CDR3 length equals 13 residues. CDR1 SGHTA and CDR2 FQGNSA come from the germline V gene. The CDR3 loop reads CASSGDGFYEQYF. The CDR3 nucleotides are TGTGCCAGCAGCGGTGACGGATTTTACGAGCAGTACTTC.

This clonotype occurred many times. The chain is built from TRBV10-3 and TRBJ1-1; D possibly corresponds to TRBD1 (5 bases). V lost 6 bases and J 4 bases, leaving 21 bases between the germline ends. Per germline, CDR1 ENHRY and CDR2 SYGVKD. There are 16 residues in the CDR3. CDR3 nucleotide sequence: TGTGCCATCAGCGAAGGGGAATTCTTCATCGCCACTGAAGCTTTCTTT. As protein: CAISEGEFFIATEAFF.

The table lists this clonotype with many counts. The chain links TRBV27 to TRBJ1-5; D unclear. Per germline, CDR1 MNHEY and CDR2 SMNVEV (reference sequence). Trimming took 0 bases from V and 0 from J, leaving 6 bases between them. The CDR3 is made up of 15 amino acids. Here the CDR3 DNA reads TGTGCCAGCAGTTTATCGCACAATAGCAATCAGCCCCAGCATTTT. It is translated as CASSLSHNSNQPQHF.

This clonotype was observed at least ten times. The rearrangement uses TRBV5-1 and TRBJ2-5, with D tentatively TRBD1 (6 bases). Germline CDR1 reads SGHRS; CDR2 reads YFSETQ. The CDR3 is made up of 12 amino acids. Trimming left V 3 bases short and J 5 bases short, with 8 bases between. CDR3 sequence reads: CASSSGVETQYF. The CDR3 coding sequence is TGCGCCAGCAGCTCAGGGGTGGAGACCCAGTACTTC.

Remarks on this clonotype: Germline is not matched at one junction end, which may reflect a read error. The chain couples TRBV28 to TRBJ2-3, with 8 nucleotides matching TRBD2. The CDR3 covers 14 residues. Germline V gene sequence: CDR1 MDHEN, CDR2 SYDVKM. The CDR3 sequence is CASSPGLVTDTQIF. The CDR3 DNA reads TGTGCCAGCAGCCCGGGACTAGTAACAGATACGCAGATTTTT.

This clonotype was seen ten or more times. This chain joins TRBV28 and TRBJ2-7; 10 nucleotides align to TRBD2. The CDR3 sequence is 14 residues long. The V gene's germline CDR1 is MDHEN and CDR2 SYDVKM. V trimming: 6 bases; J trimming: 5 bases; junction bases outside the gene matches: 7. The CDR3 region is CASRSSGRGNEQYF. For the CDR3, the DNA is TGTGCCAGCAGGTCTAGCGGGAGAGGCAACGAGCAGTACTTC.

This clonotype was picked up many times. The CDR3: CAEGGAGELFF. The CDR3 DNA reads as TGTGCCGAGGGGGGGGCCGGGGAGCTGTTTTTT. The chain joins TRBV7-3 to TRBJ2-2, with a weak D call TRBD2 (7 bases). CDR1 and CDR2 from the germline V gene are SGHTA and FQGTGA. The CDR3 totals 11 residues. The V gene lost 11 bases and the J gene lost 6 bases, with 10 bases spanning the gap.

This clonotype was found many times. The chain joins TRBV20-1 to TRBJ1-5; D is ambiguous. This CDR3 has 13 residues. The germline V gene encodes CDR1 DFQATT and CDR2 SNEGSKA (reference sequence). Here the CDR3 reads CSASRDSNQPQHF. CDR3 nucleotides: TGCAGCGCCTCCAGAGATAGCAATCAGCCCCAGCATTTT.

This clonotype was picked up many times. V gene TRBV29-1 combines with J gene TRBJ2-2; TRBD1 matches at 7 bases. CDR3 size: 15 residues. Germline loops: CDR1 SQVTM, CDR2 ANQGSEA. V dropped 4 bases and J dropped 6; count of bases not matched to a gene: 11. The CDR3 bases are TGCAGCGTTGGAGAATCCGGGACAGAGTCCGGGGAGCTGTTTTTT. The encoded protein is CSVGESGTESGELFF.

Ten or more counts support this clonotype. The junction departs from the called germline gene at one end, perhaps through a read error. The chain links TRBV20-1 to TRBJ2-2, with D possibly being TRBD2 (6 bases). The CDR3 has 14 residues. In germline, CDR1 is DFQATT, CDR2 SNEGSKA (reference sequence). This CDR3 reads CSARDQLATRELFF. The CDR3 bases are TGCAGTGCTAGAGATCAACTAGCCACCCGGGAGCTGTTTTTT.

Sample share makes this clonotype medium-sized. The CDR3 DNA is TGTGCCAGCCTGGGGGGCCCGGTGGAGAATCAGCCCCAGCATTTT. Protein product: CASLGGPVENQPQHF. The chain uses TRBV25-1 and TRBJ1-5, with D maybe TRBD1 (6 bases). Between the trimmed V and J ends, which lost 8 bases and 4 bases, there was a span of 18 bases. CDR1 is MGHDK and CDR2 is SYGVNS in the germline V gene. The CDR3 spans 15 residues.